A selection of T cell receptor beta chains follows, all from one sample in a study of OX40 agonist ivuxolimab in advanced cancers. Sequencing used immunoSEQ multiplex PCR; TCRdb keeps in-frame clones, though not all of them. The sample holds roughly 33,000 clones, around 84% seen once. The source was CD4+ or CD8+ T cells sorted from blood, collected in a trial of the OX40 agonist ivuxolimab. These receptors all come from an adult with an advanced solid tumor such as melanoma, head and neck, liver or kidney cancer. CDR3s include the opening cysteine and the closing phenylalanine or tryptophan. A D gene is named only where the DNA matches it firmly.

D,V,J,DNA,CDR3
.,TRBV20-1,TRBJ2-1,TGCAGTGCTACAAAGTACAATGAGCAGTTCTTC,CSATKYNEQFF
TRBD2,TRBV7-2,TRBJ2-3,TGTGCCAGCAGCCCGGGGGGAGCCCTCACAGATACGCAGTATTTT,CASSPGGALTDTQYF
TRBD2,TRBV7-9,TRBJ2-7,TGTGCCAGCAGCTCTGCTAGCGGGGTTACCTACGAGCAGTACTTC,CASSSASGVTYEQYF
.,TRBV6-1,TRBJ1-1,TGTGCCAGCAGTGAAGCCGGTGACAGCTACACTGAAGCTTTCTTT,CASSEAGDSYTEAFF
.,TRBV5-6,TRBJ1-6,TGTGCCAGCAGGTCGTGGACCCAAGGGTCACCCCTCCACTTT,CASRSWTQGSPLHF
TRBD2,TRBV15,TRBJ2-2,TGTGCCACCAGCAAAGGACTAGCGGACACCGGGGAGCTGTTTTTT,CATSKGLADTGELFF
TRBD2,TRBV6-1,TRBJ2-4,TGTGCCAGCAGTGAATCGATCGCGGGGGGCGGCATTCAGTACTTC,CASSESIAGGGIQYF
.,TRBV7-9,TRBJ1-3,TGTGCCAGCAGCTTCATAAACACCATATATTTT,CASSFINTIYF
TRBD1,TRBV5-6,TRBJ1-2,TGTGCCAGCAGCTCCGGGACAGGGGGCGTTTATGGCTACACCTTC,CASSSGTGGVYGYTF
.,TRBV5-1,TRBJ2-6,TGCGCCAGCAGCTTGGCCTCCGGGACAATCTCTGGGGCCAACGTCCTGACTTTC,CASSLASGTISGANVLTF
.,TRBV5-4,TRBJ1-5,TGTGCCAGCAGCTCCCTAGGTCAGCCCCAGCATTTT,CASSSLGQPQHF
.,TRBV2,TRBJ2-4,TGTGCCAGCAGTGAACGGGCCGGGTTGAGCAAAAACATTCAGTACTTC,CASSERAGLSKNIQYF
.,TRBV12-5,TRBJ1-5,TGTGCTAGTGGTTTGTTCGGCAGGGGAGATCAGCCCCAGCATTTT,CASGLFGRGDQPQHF
.,TRBV28,TRBJ2-7,TGTGCCAGCAGTTTGACAGACTACGAGCAGTACTTC,CASSLTDYEQYF
.,TRBV7-3,TRBJ1-2,TGTGCCAGCAGCTTAGACGCTACAGTTACTAACTATGGCTACACCTTC,CASSLDATVTNYGYTF
TRBD2,TRBV5-1,TRBJ2-7,TGCGCCAGCAGCTCCTCCTCAGGGAGCGGGGGAATCAGAGCCTACGAGCAGTACTTC,CASSSSSGSGGIRAYEQYF
.,TRBV5-1,TRBJ1-3,TGCGCCAGCAGCCCCGAGCGCTCTGGAAACACCATATATTTT,CASSPERSGNTIYF
TRBD1,TRBV6-1,TRBJ2-7,TGTGCCAGCTCACAGGGGGACCTGTCCTACGAGCAGTACTTC,CASSQGDLSYEQYF
TRBD2,TRBV10-3,TRBJ2-1,TGTGCCATCAGTGGTAGTAGCGGGACCCTTAGCTCCTACAATGAGCAGTTCTTC,CAISGSSGTLSSYNEQFF
TRBD2,TRBV5-1,TRBJ2-1,TGCGCCAGCAGCTTGGCCCTAGCGGGGGGTAGCTCCTACAATGAGCAGTTCTTC,CASSLALAGGSSYNEQFF
TRBD2,TRBV11-3,TRBJ2-1,TGTGCCAGCAGCTTTGCGGGAGCTTACAATGAGCAGTTCTTC,CASSFAGAYNEQFF
.,TRBV18,TRBJ1-1,TGTGCCAGCTCACCACCCCAGGGTGAAGCTTTCTTT,CASSPPQGEAFF